This entry is about one TCR beta chain. This record belongs to a study of T cells in Graves' hyperthyroidism and ophthalmopathy. Germline CDR1 SGHTA, CDR2 FQGNSA. CDR3 length equals 15 residues. V lost 5 bases, J lost 0 bases, and 11 bases lay in between. It was RNA transcripts that yielded the amplified TCR beta CDR3 regions. HTBI primers drove first-round RT-PCR of the TCR CDR3. One entry per CDR3 protein results from TCRdb running MiXCR on the multiplex PCR reads. The sample yields 700,000 to 850,000 distinct CDR3 sequences, under 45% seen once. The chain carries TRBV7-2 and TRBJ1-3; D perhaps matches TRBD1 (5 bases). This clonotype was sampled from a woman in her thirties or forties with Graves' hyperthyroidism. Sequencing input: blood. CDR3 in DNA: TGTGCCAGCAGCGGGGGAAGGGGCTCTGGAAACACCATATATTTT. Amino acid sequence: CASSGGRGSGNTIYF.